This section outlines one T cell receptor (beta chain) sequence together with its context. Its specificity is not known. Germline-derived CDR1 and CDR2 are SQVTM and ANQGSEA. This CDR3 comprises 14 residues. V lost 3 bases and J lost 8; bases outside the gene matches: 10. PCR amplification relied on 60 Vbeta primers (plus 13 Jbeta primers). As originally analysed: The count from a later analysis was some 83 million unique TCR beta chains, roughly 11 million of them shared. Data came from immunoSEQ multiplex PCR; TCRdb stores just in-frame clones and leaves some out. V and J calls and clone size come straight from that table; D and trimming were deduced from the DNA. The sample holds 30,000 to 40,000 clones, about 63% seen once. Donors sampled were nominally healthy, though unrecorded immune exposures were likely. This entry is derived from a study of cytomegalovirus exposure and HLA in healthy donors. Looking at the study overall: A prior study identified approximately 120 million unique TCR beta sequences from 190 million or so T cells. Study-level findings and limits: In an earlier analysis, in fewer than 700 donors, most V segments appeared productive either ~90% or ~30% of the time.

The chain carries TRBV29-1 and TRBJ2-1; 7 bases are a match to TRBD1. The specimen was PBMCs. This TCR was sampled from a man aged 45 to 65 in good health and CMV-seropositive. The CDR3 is CSVDPTGNFDEQFF. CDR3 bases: TGCAGCGTTGACCCGACAGGGAACTTCGATGAGCAGTTCTTC.